The clone carrying this T cell receptor (beta chain) was counted at least ten times. Tregs were sorted as CD4+CD25+CD127-/low cells. CDR1 and CDR2 from the germline V gene are DFQATT and SNEGSKA (reference sequence). CDR3 size: 14 residues. V was clipped by 0 bases and J by 0 bases, with 8 bases between them. TCRdb called the 5' RACE reads again in MiXCR, with one record for every CDR3 protein. The table lists over 25,000 distinct CDR3 sequences, more than 20% of them singletons. The chain combines TRBV20-1 with TRBJ1-1; D call uncertain. This receptor was identified in a female donor with breast cancer. The specimen was tumor-infiltrating Tregs sorted from the breast tumor. The CDR3 protein is CSARDLRLNTEAFF. Here the CDR3 DNA reads TGCAGTGCTAGAGATTTACGGTTGAACACTGAAGCTTTCTTT.